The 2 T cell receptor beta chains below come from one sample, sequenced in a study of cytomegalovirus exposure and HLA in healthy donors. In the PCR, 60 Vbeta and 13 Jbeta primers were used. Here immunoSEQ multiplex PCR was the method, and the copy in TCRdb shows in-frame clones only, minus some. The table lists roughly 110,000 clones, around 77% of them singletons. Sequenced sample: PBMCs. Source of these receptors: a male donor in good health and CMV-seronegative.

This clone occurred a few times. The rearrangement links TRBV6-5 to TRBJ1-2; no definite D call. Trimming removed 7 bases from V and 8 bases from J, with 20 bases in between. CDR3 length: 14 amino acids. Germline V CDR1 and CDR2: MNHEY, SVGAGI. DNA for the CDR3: TGTGCCAGCACCAACCGTGGACTCCGAGGGGGCTACACCTTC. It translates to CASTNRGLRGGYTF.

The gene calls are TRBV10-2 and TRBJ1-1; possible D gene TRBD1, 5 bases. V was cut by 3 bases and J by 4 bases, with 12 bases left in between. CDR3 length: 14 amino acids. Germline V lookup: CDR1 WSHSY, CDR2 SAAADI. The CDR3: CASSEGPGGTEAFF. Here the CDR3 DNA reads TGCGCCAGCAGTGAAGGGCCCGGGGGCACTGAAGCTTTCTTT.